This T cell receptor (beta chain) came from a study of graft-versus-host responses after intestinal transplantation. Across the whole study: Transplant recipients had multivisceral, liver-intestinal, or isolated intestinal grafts. Every one of the recipients received anti-thymocyte globulin induction and afterwards took tacrolimus and steroids for about 3 years. Study conclusions and caveats: Allograft clonal ratios (graft-versus-host to host-versus-graft) were high in patients who had graft-donor T cell macrochimerism. Maximum circulating GvH clone levels tracked with early post-transplant HvG decreases.

Method: immunoSEQ multiplex PCR; TCRdb's copy keeps in-frame clones and lacks some. The table shows about 98,000 clones, with roughly 82% occurring only once. V lost 3 bases, J lost 6 bases, and 15 bases lay in between. The CDR3 is made up of 14 amino acids. Looked up from germline, CDR1 is MDHEN and CDR2 is SYDVKM. About this clone: No antigen is known for it.

The rearrangement joins TRBV28 to TRBJ2-7; the D gene is possibly TRBD2 (6 bases). The origin of this receptor is a human patient who received an intestinal transplant, so some T cells may come from the graft donor. The sample was PBMCs, taken 255 days after intestinal transplant. CDR3 amino acids: CASSFGGSGSEQYF. The CDR3 region has the DNA TGTGCCAGCAGTTTCGGAGGATCCGGGAGCGAGCAGTACTTC.